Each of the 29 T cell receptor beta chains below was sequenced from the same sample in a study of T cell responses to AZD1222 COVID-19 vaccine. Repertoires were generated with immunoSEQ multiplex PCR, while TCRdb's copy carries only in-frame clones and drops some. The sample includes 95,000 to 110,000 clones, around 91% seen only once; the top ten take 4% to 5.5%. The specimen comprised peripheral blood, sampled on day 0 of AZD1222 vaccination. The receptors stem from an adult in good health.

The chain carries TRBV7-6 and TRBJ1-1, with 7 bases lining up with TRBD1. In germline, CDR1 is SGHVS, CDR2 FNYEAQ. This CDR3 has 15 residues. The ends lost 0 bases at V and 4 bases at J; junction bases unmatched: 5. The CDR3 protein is CASSLATTGRTEAFF. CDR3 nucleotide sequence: TGTGCCAGCAGCTTAGCTACGACAGGGCGCACTGAAGCTTTCTTT.

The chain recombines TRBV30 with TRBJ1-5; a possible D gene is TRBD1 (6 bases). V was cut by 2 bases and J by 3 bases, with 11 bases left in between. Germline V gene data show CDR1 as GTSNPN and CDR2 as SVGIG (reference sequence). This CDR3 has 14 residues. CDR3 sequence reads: CAWSSGQFNQPQHF. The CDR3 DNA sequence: TGTGCCTGGAGTAGCGGACAGTTCAATCAGCCCCAGCATTTT.

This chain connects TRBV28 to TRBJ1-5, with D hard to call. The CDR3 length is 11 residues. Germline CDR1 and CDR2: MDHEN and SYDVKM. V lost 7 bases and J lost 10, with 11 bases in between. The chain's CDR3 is CASTSTAPQHF. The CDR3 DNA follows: TGTGCCAGCACTTCCACCGCACCCCAGCATTTT.

CDR3 nucleotide sequence: TGTGCCAGCAGTTTAAGGCGGAGGGCCGGGTCGAACTATGGCTACACCTTC. Protein sequence: CASSLRRRAGSNYGYTF. V is TRBV27 and J is TRBJ1-2; D is unresolved. The CDR3 is 17 residues long. Germline loops: CDR1 MNHEY, CDR2 SMNVEV (reference sequence). V dropped 2 bases and J dropped 2 bases, with 18 bases sitting between them.

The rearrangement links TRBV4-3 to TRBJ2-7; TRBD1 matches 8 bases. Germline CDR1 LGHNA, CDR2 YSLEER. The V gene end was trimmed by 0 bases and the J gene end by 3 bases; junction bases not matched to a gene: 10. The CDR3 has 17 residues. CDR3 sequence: CASSQDPPGTGSYEQYF. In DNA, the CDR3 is TGCGCCAGCAGCCAAGATCCCCCCGGGACAGGAAGCTACGAGCAGTACTTC.

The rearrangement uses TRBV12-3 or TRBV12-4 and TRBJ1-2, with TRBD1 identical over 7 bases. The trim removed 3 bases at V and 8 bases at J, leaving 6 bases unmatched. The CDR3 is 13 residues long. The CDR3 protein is CASSFQQGLGYTF. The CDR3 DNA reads TGTGCCAGCAGTTTTCAACAGGGGTTGGGCTACACCTTC.

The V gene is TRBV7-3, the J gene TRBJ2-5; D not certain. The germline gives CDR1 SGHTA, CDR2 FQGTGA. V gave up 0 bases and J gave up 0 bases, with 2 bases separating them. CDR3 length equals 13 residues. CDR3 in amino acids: CASSLTYQETQYF. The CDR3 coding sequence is TGTGCCAGCAGCTTAACGTACCAAGAGACCCAGTACTTC.

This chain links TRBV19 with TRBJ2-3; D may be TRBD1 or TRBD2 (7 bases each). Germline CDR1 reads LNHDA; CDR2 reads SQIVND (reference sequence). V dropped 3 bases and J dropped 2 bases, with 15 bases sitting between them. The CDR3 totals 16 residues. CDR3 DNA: TGTGCCAGTAGTATGAGCAGGGGGGGGGTCACAGATACGCAGTATTTT. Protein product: CASSMSRGGVTDTQYF.

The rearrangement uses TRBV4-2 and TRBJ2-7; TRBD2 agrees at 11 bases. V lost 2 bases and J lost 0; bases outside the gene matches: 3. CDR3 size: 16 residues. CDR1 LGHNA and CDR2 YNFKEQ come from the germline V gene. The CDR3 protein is CASSQTSGGSSYEQYF. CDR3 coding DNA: TGTGCCAGCAGCCAAACTAGCGGGGGTTCCTCCTACGAGCAGTACTTC.

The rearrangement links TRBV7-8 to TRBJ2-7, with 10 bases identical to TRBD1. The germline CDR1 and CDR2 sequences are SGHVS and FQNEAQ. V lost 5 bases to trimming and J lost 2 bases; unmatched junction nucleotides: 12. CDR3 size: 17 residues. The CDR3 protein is CASSLVRQGAFPYEQYF. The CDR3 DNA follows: TGTGCCAGCAGCCTCGTGCGACAGGGGGCCTTTCCCTACGAGCAGTACTTC.

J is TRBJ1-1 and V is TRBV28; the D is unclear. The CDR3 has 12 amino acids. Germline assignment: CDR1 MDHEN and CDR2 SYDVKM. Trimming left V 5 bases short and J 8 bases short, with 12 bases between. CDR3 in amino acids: CASSPPKGEAFF. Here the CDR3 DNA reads TGTGCCAGCAGTCCCCCTAAGGGAGAAGCTTTCTTT.

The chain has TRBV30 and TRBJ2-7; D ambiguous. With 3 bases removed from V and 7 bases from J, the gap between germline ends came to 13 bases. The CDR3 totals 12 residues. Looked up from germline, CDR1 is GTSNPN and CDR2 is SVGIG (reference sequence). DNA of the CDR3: TGTGCCTGGAGCGGCCCTGGGTGGGAGCAGTACTTC. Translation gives CAWSGPGWEQYF.

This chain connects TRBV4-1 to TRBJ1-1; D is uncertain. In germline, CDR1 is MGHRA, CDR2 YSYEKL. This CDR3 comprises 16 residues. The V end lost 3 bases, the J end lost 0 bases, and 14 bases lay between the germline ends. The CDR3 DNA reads TGCGCCAGCAGCCAGGCTCGTGAGGATATGAACACTGAAGCTTTCTTT. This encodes CASSQAREDMNTEAFF.

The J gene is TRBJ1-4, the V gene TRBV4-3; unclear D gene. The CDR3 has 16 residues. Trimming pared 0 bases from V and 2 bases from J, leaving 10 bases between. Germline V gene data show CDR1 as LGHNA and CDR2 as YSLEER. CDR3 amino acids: CASSQDVSPTNEKLFF. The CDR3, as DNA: TGCGCCAGCAGCCAAGATGTGAGCCCCACTAATGAAAAACTGTTTTTT.

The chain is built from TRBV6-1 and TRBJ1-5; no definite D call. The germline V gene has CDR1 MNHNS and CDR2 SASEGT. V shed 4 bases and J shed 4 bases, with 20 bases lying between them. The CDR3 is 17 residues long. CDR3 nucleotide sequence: TGTGCCAGCAGTGGTGGTTCGTCAGCCTGGCAGAATCAGCCCCAGCATTTT. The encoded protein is CASSGGSSAWQNQPQHF.

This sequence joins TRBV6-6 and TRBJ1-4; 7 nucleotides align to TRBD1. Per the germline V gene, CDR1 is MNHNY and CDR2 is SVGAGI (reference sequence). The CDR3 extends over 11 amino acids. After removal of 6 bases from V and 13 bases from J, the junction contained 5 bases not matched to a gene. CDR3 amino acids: CASRADRALFF. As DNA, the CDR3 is TGTGCCAGCAGGGCCGACAGGGCACTGTTTTTT.

CDR3 sequence reads: CASSLGTLHAEAFF. The CDR3, as DNA: TGTGCCAGCAGTTTGGGCACCCTGCACGCTGAAGCTTTCTTT. This chain joins TRBV27 and TRBJ1-1; D gene uncertain. V was shortened by 3 bases and J by 6 bases, with 14 bases between the two germline ends. CDR3 size: 14 residues. Germline lookup yields CDR1 MNHEY and CDR2 SMNVEV (reference sequence).

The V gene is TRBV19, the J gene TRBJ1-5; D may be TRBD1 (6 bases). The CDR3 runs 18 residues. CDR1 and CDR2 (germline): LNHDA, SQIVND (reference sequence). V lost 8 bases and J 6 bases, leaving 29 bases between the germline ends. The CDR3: CASCSAAGAPGGGQPQHF. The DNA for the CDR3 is TGTGCCAGTTGTAGTGCAGCAGGGGCGCCAGGTGGGGGTCAGCCCCAGCATTTT.

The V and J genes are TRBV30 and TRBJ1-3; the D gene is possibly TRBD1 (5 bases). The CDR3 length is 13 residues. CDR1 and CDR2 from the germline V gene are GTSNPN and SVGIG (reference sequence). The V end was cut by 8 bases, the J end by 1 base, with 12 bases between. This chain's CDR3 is CAQDRTSGNTIYF. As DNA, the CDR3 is TGTGCCCAGGACCGGACATCTGGAAACACCATATATTTT.

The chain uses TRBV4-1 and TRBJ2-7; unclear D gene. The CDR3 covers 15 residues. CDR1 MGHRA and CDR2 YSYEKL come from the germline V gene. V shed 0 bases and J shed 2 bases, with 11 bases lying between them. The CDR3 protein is CASSQDRAGPYEQYF. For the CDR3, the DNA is TGCGCCAGCAGCCAAGATAGGGCTGGCCCCTACGAGCAGTACTTC.

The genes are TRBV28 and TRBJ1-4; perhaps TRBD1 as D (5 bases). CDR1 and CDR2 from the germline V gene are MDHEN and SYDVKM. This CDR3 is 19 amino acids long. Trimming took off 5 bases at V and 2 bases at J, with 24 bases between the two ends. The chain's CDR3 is CASSGDRDSRSLTNEKLFF. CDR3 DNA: TGTGCCAGCAGTGGGGACCGGGACTCGAGGAGTTTGACTAATGAAAAACTGTTTTTT.

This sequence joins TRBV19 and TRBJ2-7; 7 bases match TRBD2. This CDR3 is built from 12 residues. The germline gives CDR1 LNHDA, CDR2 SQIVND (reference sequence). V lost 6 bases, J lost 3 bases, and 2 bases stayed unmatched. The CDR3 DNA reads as TGTGCCAGTAGCCGGGGGGACTACGAGCAGTACTTC. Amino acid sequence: CASSRGDYEQYF.

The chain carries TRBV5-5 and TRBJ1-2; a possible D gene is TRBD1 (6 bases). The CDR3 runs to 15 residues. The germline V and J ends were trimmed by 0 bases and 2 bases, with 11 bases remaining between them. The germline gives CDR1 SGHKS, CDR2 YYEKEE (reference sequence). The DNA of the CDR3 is TGTGCCAGCAGCTTGGCCGCGGGGGCCAACTATGGCTACACCTTC. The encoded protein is CASSLAAGANYGYTF.

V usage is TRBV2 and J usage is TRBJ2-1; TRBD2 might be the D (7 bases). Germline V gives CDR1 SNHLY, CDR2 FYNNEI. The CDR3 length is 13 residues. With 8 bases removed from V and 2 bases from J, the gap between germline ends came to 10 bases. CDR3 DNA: TGTGCCAGCGCGGGGGCCCCCTACAATGAGCAGTTCTTC. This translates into CASAGAPYNEQFF.

CDR3 sequence reads: CGSGGYTF. The CDR3 bases are TGTGGGAGCGGTGGCTACACCTTC. The rearrangement uses TRBV19 and TRBJ1-2; no clear D gene. There are 8 residues in the CDR3. Germline V gives CDR1 LNHDA, CDR2 SQIVND (reference sequence).

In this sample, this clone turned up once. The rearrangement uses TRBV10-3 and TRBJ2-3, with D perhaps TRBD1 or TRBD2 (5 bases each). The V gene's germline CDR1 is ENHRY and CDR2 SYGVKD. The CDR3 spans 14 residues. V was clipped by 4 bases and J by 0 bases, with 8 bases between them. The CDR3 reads CAISGGPSTDTQYF. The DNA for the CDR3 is TGTGCCATCAGTGGGGGACCTAGCACAGATACGCAGTATTTT.

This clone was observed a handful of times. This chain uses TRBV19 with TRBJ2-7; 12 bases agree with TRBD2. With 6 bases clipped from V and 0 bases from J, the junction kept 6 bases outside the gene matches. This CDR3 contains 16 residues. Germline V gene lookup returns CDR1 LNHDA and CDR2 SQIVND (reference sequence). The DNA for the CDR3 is TGTGCCAGTAGCCGGACTAGCGGGGCCAGCTCCTACGAGCAGTACTTC. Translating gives CASSRTSGASSYEQYF. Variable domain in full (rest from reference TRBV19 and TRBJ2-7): DGGITQSPKYLFRKEGQNVTLSCEQNLNHDAMYWYRQDPGQGLRLIYYSQIVNDFQKGDIAEGYSVSREKKESFPLTVTSAQKNPTAFYLCASSRTSGASSYEQYFGPGTRLTVT.

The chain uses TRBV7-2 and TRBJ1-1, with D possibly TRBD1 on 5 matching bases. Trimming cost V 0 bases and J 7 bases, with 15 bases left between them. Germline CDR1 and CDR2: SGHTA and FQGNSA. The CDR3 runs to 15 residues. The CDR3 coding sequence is TGTGCCAGCAGCTTAGCGACCGGGACTGTACATGAAGCTTTCTTT. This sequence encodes CASSLATGTVHEAFF.

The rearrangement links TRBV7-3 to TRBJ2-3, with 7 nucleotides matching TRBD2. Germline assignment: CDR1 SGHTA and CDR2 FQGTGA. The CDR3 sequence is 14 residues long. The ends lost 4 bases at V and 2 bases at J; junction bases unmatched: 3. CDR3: CASSSQRDTDTQYF. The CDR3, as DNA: TGTGCCAGCAGCTCACAGCGGGACACAGATACGCAGTATTTT.